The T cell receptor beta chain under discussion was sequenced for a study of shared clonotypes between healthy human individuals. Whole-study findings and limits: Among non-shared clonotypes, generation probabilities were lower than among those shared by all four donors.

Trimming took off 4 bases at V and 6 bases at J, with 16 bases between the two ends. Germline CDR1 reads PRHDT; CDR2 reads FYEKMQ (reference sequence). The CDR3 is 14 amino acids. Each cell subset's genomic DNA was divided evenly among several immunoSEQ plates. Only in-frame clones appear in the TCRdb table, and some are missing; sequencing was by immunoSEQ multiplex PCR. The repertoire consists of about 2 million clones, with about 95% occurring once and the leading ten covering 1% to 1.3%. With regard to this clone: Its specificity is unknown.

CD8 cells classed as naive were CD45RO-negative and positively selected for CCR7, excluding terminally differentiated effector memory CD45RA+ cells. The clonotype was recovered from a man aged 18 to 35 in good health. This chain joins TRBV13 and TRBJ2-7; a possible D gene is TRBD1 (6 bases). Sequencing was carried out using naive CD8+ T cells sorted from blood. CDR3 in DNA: TGTGCCAGCAGCTACATGGGGGCCCCATCCGAGCAGTACTTC. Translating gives CASSYMGAPSEQYF.